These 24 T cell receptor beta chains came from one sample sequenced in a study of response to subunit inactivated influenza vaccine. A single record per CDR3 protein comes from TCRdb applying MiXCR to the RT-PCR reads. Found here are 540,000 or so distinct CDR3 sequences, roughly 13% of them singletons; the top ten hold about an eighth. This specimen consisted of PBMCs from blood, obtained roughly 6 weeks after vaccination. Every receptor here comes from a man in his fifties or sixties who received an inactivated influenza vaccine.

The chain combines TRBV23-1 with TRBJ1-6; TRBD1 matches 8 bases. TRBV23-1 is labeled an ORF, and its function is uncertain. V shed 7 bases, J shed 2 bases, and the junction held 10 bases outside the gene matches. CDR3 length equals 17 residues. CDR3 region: CASISPPQGAYNSPLHF. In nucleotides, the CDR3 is TGCGCCAGCATTTCCCCCCCACAGGGGGCCTATAATTCACCCCTCCACTTT.

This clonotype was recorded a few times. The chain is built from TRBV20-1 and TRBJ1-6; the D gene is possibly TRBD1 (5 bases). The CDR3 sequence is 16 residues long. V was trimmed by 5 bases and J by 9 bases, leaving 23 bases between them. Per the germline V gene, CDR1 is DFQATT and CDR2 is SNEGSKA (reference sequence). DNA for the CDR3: TGCAGTGCTTCGCGAGGGCACAGGCGCGAACTTTCACCCCTCCACTTT. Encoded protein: CSASRGHRRELSPLHF.

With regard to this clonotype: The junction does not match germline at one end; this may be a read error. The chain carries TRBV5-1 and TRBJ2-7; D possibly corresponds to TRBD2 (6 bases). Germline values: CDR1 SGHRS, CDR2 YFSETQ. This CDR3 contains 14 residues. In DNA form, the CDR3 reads TGCGTCAGCAGCTTCGGGACTGGGCCCTACGAGCAGTACTTC. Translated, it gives CVSSFGTGPYEQYF.

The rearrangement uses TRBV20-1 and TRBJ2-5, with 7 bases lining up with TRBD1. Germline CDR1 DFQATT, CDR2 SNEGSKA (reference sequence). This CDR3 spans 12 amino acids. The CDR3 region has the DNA TGCATTGCCAACAGGGGTAGAGAGACCCAGTACTTC. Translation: CIANRGRETQYF.

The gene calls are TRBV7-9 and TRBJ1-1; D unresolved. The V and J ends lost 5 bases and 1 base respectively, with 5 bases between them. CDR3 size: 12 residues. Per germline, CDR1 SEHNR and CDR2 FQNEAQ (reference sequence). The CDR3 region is CASSPSNTEAFF. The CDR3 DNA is TGTGCCAGCAGCCCATCGAACACTGAAGCTTTCTTT. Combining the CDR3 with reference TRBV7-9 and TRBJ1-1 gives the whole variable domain DTGVSQNPRHKITKRGQNVTFRCDPISEHNRLYWYRQTLGQGPEFLTYFQNEAQLEKSRLLSDRFSAERPKGSFSTLEIQRTEQGDSAMYLCASSPSNTEAFFGQGTRLTVV.

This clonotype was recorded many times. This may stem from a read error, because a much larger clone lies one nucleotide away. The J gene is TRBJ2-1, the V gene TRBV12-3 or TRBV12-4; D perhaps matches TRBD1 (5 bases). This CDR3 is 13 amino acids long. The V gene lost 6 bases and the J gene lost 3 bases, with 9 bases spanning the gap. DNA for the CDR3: TGTGCCAGCAGGCCCGACAGCTACAATGAGCAGTTCTTC. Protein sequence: CASRPDSYNEQFF.

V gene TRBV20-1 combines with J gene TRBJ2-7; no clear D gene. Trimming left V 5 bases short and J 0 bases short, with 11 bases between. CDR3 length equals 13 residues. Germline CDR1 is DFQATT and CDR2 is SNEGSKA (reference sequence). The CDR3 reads CSARSSRSYEQYF. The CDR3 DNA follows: TGCAGTGCTCGAAGCTCTCGCTCCTACGAGCAGTACTTC.

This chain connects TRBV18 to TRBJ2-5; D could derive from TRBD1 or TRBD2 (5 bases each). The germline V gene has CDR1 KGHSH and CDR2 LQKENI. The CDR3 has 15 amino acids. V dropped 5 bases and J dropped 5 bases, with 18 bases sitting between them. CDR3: CASSYNEGSGETQYF. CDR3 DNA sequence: TGTGCCAGCTCATACAATGAGGGGTCGGGGGAGACCCAGTACTTC. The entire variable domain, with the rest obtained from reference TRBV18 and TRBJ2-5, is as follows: NAGVMQNPRHLVRRRGQEARLRCSPMKGHSHVYWYRQLPEEGLKFMVYLQKENIIDESGMPKERFSAEFPKEGPSILRIQQVVRGDSAAYFCASSYNEGSGETQYFGPGTRLLVL.

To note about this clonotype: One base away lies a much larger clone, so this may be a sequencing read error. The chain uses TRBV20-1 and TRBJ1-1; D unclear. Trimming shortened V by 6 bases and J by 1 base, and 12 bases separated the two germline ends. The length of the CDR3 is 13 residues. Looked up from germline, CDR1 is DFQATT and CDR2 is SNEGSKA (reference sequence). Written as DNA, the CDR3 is TGCAGTGCCTTCCAGGCAGCGAACACTGAAGCTTTCTTT. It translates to CSAFQAANTEAFF.

CDR3: CASSQDTGTDTQYF. CDR3 bases: TGCGCCAGCAGCCAAGATACCGGCACAGATACGCAGTATTTT. The chain links TRBV4-3 to TRBJ2-3; D uncertain. Trimming shortened V by 0 bases and J by 1 base, and 5 bases separated the two germline ends. The CDR3 length is 14 residues. Germline loops: CDR1 LGHNA, CDR2 YSLEER.

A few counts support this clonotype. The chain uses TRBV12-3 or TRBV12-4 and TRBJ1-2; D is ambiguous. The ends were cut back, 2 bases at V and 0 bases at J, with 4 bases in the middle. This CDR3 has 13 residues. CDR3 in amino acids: CASSLSTNYGYTF. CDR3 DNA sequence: TGTGCCAGCAGTTTATCCACTAACTATGGCTACACCTTC.

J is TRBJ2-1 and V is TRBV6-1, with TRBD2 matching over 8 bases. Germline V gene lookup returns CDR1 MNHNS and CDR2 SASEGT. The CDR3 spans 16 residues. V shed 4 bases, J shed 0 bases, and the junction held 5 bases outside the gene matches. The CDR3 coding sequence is TGTGCCAGCAGTGCCAGCGGGAGCGGCTCCTACAATGAGCAGTTCTTC. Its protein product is CASSASGSGSYNEQFF.

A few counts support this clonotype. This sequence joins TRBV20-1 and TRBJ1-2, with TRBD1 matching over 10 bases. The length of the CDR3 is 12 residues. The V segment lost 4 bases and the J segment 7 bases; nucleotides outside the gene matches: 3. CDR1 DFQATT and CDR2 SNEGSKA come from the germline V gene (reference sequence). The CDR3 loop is CSAKTGGGGYTF. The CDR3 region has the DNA TGCAGTGCTAAGACAGGGGGCGGTGGCTACACCTTC.

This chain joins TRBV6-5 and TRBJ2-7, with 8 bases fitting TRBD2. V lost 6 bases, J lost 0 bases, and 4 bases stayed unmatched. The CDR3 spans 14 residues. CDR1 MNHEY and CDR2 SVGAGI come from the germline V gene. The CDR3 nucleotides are TGTGCCAGCAGATACGGGGGGGGCTCCTACGAGCAGTACTTC. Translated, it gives CASRYGGGSYEQYF.

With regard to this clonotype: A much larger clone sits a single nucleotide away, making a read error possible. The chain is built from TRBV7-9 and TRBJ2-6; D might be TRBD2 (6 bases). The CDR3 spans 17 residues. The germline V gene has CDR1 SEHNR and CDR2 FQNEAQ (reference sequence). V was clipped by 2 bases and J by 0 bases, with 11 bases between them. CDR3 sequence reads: CASSLWEAPSGANVLTF. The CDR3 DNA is TGTGCCAGCAGCTTATGGGAGGCACCCTCTGGGGCCAACGTCCTGACTTTC.

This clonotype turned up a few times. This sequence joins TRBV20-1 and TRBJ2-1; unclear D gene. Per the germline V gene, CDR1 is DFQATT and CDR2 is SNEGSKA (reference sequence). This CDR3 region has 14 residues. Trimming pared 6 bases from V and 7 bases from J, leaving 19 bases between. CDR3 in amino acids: CSALNQIEVNEQFF. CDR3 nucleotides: TGCAGTGCCTTAAACCAAATCGAGGTTAATGAGCAGTTCTTC.

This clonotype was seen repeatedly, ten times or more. DNA of the CDR3: TGCAGTGCTAGACAGGGTTTAACAGATACGCAGTATTTT. It yields the protein CSARQGLTDTQYF. The chain employs TRBV20-1 and TRBJ2-3, with D perhaps TRBD1 (5 bases). CDR3 length: 13 amino acids. The V end lost 2 bases, the J end lost 3 bases, and 9 bases lay between the germline ends. Germline V gene data show CDR1 as DFQATT and CDR2 as SNEGSKA (reference sequence).

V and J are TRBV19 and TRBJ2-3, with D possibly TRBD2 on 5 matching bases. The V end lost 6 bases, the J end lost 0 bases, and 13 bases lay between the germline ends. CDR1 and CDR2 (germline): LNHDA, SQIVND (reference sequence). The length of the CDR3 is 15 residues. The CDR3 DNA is TGTGCCAGTAGCCAACGGGGATCTAGCACAGATACGCAGTATTTT. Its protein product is CASSQRGSSTDTQYF.

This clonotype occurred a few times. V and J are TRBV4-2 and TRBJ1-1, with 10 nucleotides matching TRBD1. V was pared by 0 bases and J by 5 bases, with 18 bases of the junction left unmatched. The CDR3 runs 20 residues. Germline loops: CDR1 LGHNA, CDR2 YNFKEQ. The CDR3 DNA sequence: TGTGCCAGCAGCCAAGATCTAGTGAGACAGGGGGCAACACTGGGTACTGAAGCTTTCTTT. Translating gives CASSQDLVRQGATLGTEAFF.

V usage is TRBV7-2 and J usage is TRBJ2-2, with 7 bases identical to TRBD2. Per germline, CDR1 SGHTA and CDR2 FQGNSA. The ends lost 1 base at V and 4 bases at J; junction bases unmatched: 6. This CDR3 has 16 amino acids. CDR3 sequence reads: CASSLGAAGLTGELFF. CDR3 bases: TGTGCCAGCAGCTTAGGAGCAGCGGGGCTCACCGGGGAGCTGTTTTTT.

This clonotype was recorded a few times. CDR3 loop: CASSSTSVGGEQFF. In DNA, the CDR3 is TGTGCCAGCAGCTCTACTAGCGTGGGGGGTGAGCAGTTCTTC. The V gene is TRBV7-2, the J gene TRBJ2-1, with 7 bases aligning to TRBD2. Losses at the gene ends were 4 bases for V and 9 bases for J; bases not matched to a gene: 9. The CDR3 has 14 amino acids. Germline CDR1 is SGHTA and CDR2 is FQGNSA. Drawing the rest from reference TRBV7-2 and TRBJ2-1, the complete variable domain is GAGVSQSPSNKVTEKGKDVELRCDPISGHTALYWYRQSLGQGLEFLIYFQGNSAPDKSGLPSDRFSAERTGGSVSTLTIQRTQQEDSAVYLCASSSTSVGGEQFFGPGTRLTVL.

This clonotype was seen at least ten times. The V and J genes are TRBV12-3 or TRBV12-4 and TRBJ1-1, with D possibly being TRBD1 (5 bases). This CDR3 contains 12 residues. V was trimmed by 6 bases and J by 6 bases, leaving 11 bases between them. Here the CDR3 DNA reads TGTGCCAGCAGGAGTTCGGGGCCTGAAGCTTTCTTT. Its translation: CASRSSGPEAFF.

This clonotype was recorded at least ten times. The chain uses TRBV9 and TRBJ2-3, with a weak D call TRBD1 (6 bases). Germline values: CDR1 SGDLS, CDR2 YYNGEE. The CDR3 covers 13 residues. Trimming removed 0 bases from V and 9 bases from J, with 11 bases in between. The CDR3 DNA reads TGTGCCAGCAGCGTAGATCAGGGGAAGACGCAGTATTTT. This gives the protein CASSVDQGKTQYF. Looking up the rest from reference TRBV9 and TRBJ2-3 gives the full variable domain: DSGVTQTPKHLITATGQRVTLRCSPRSGDLSVYWYQQSLDQGLQFLIQYYNGEERAKGNILERFSAQQFPDLHSELNLSSLELGDSALYFCASSVDQGKTQYFGPGTRLTVL.

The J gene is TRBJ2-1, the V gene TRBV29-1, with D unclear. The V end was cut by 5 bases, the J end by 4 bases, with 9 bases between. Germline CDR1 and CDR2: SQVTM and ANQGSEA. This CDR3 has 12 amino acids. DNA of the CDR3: TGCAGCGTTAGTGACCCTTACAATGAGCAGTTCTTC. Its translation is CSVSDPYNEQFF.